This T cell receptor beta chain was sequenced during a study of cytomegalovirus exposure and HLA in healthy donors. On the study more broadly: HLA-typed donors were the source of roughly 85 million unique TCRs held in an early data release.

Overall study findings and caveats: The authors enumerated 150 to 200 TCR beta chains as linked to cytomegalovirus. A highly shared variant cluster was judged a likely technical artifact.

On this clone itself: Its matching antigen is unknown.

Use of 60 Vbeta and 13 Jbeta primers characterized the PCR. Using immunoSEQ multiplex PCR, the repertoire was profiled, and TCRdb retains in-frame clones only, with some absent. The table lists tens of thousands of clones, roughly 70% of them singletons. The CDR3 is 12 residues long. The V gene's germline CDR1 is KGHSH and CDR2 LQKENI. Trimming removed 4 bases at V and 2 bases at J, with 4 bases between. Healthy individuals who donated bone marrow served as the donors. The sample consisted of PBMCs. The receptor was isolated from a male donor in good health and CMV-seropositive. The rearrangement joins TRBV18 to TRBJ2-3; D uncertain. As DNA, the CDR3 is TGTGCCAGCTCACGGCCCACAGATACGCAGTATTTT. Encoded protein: CASSRPTDTQYF.